The T cell receptor (beta chain) under discussion was sequenced for a study of regulatory T cells. Findings of the study overall: In CD3G-deficient patients, conventional CD4+ T cells were enriched for hydrophobic CDR3 residues at positions 6 and 7.

Autoimmunity was present in every CD3G-deficient patient, worse in two. Patients aged 2 to 39 years had fewer naive T cells. Regulatory (CD25-high CD127-low) and conventional (CD25-low CD127-high) CD4+ T cells were sorted separately. The PCR used 52 TRBV and 13 TRBJ primers. Measured with immunoSEQ multiplex PCR; TCRdb has only the in-frame clones, and not every one. The sample carries over 35,000 clones, about 89% recorded once. The CDR3 runs 13 residues. Trimming stripped 2 bases from V and 6 bases from J, with 7 bases between. Germline V lookup: CDR1 MDHEN, CDR2 SYDVKM. For this clone: The antigen remains unidentified.

The receptor comes from a young adult with CD3G deficiency. The chain has TRBV28 and TRBJ2-2; no firm D call. The specimen sequenced was conventional CD4+ T cells sorted from blood. The CDR3 DNA reads TGTGCCAGCAGTTTACACCCCCCCGGGGAGCTGTTTTTT. It yields the protein CASSLHPPGELFF.